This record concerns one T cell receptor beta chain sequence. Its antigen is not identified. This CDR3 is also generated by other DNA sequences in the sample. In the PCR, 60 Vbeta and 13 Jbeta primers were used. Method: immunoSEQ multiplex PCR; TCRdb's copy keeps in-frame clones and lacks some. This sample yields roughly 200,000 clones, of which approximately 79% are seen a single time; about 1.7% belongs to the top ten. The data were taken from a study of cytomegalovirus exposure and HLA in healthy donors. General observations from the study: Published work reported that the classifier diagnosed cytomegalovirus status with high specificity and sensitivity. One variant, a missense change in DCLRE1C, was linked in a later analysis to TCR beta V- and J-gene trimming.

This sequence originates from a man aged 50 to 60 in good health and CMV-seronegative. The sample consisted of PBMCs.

This CDR3 reads CSVRIGGDGYTF. The CDR3 nucleotides read TGCAGCGTTAGAATAGGAGGAGATGGCTACACCTTC. The V call is TRBV29-1, the J call TRBJ1-2, with D uncertain. From germline, CDR1 is SQVTM and CDR2 ANQGSEA. The CDR3 covers 12 residues. Trimming cost V 5 bases and J 6 bases, with 13 bases left between them.